The rows below give T cell receptor beta chains drawn from one sample of a study of T cells after yellow fever vaccination. Using its own MiXCR run on the 5' RACE reads, TCRdb lists one record per CDR3 protein. The sample records about 160,000 distinct CDR3 sequences, 6% to 7.5% being singletons. Material: CD4+ T cells sorted from PBMCs, obtained less than 6 days after the first yellow fever vaccination. Source of these receptors: a man aged 18 to 30 who received the YFV17D yellow fever vaccine. Both conserved end residues are part of each CDR3. Each record gives: V gene, D gene, J gene, clone size, CDR3 protein, CDR3 DNA. The D gene is left open where the match is weak. Size is omitted from some rows. Given values are once, few, many or a class for expanded clones.

TRBV3-1	.	TRBJ2-5	many	CASSQDTRGWETQYF	TGTGCCAGCAGCCAAGATACCAGGGGCTGGGAGACCCAGTACTTC
TRBV10-3	.	TRBJ2-1	many	CAITGAANEQFF	TGTGCCATCACGGGAGCGGCTAATGAGCAGTTCTTC
TRBV9	TRBD1	TRBJ1-2	many	CASSVSGQGGGGYTF	TGTGCCAGCAGCGTTAGTGGACAGGGAGGAGGAGGCTACACCTTC
TRBV10-1	.	TRBJ2-2	.	CASSVAGRDGELFF	TGCGCCAGCAGTGTGGCAGGGCGGGACGGGGAGCTGTTTTTT
TRBV7-2	.	TRBJ1-2	.	CASSFIRVKSYGYTF	TGTGCCAGCAGCTTTATCAGGGTAAAGTCCTATGGCTACACCTTC
TRBV28	.	TRBJ2-1	.	CASSPAPSYNEQFF	TGTGCCAGCAGTCCAGCCCCTTCCTACAATGAGCAGTTCTTC
TRBV7-2	TRBD1	TRBJ2-7	.	CASSSPGTGLYEQYF	TGTGCCAGCAGCTCCCCCGGGACAGGGTTGTACGAGCAGTACTTC
TRBV11-2	.	TRBJ1-1	.	CASSLVSVAEAFF	TGTGCCAGCAGCTTAGTGTCCGTTGCTGAAGCTTTCTTT
TRBV18	TRBD2	TRBJ2-3	few	CASSPVTSGVTDTQYF	TGTGCCAGCTCACCAGTGACTAGCGGGGTTACAGATACGCAGTATTTT
TRBV12-3/TRBV12-4	TRBD2	TRBJ2-1	many	CASSPGLAGEGQFF	TGTGCCAGCAGTCCGGGACTAGCGGGGGAGGGGCAGTTCTTC
TRBV5-4	.	TRBJ2-1	few	CASSLDYAEQFF	TGTGCCAGCAGCTTGGATTACGCCGAGCAGTTCTTC
TRBV5-1	TRBD1	TRBJ1-1	many	CASSMGQGVSGNEAFF	TGCGCCAGCAGCATGGGACAGGGGGTTTCGGGGAATGAAGCTTTCTTT
TRBV5-4	TRBD2	TRBJ2-2	few	CASSLDGGLARTGELFF	TGTGCCAGCAGCTTGGACGGTGGACTAGCCCGCACCGGGGAGCTGTTTTTT
TRBV15	.	TRBJ2-1	many	CATSRVRQGGYEQFF	TGTGCCACCAGCAGAGTCAGACAGGGAGGGTATGAGCAGTTCTTC
TRBV4-3	TRBD2	TRBJ2-4	.	CASSQEGTSWKYF	TGCGCCAGCAGCCAAGAAGGGACTAGCTGGAAGTACTTC
TRBV24-1	TRBD1	TRBJ2-2	few	CATSDQGQGNTGELFF	TGTGCCACCAGTGACCAGGGACAGGGGAACACCGGGGAGCTGTTTTTT
TRBV7-2	.	TRBJ2-5	.	CASDLETQYF	TGTGCCAGCGACCTTGAGACCCAGTACTTC
TRBV18	.	TRBJ2-3	few	CASSETGGGTQYF	TGTGCCAGCTCAGAGACTGGGGGCGGAACGCAGTATTTT
TRBV18	.	TRBJ2-2	.	CASSPQTERPGELFF	TGTGCCAGCTCACCACAAACTGAAAGGCCCGGGGAGCTGTTTTTT
TRBV27	TRBD1	TRBJ2-3	many	CASSLSAYRGDTQYF	TGTGCCAGCAGTTTATCTGCCTACAGGGGAGATACGCAGTATTTT
TRBV6-1	.	TRBJ2-5	few	CASTWQTLKETQYF	TGTGCCAGCACGTGGCAGACTTTAAAAGAGACCCAGTACTTC
TRBV20-1	.	TRBJ1-5	few	CSASHGRGNQPQHF	TGCAGTGCTTCACACGGACGCGGGAATCAGCCCCAGCATTTT
TRBV4-2	.	TRBJ1-4	many	CASSQDTGGYEKLFF	TGTGCCAGCAGCCAAGATACTGGGGGGTATGAAAAACTGTTTTTT
TRBV7-2	.	TRBJ2-7	many	CASSFGRGSYEQYF	TGTGCCAGCAGCTTCGGGCGGGGATCCTACGAGCAGTACTTC
TRBV7-2	TRBD1	TRBJ2-3	few	CASRPDRGSTDTQYF	TGTGCCAGCAGACCGGACAGGGGAAGCACAGATACGCAGTATTTT
TRBV10-2	.	TRBJ1-2	many	CASSFDRKLGYTF	TGCGCCAGCAGTTTCGACCGAAAACTTGGCTACACCTTC
TRBV5-1	.	TRBJ2-1	many	CASSPRGDSGYNEQFF	TGCGCCAGCAGCCCGAGGGGGGACTCAGGGTACAATGAGCAGTTCTTC
TRBV6-2/TRBV6-3	TRBD1	TRBJ1-2	many	CASSYDRGAYGYTF	TGTGCCAGCAGTTATGACAGGGGAGCCTATGGCTACACCTTC
TRBV19	.	TRBJ1-2	few	CASSPDPGGYGYTF	TGTGCCAGTAGTCCCGACCCGGGTGGGTATGGCTACACCTTC
TRBV24-1	TRBD2	TRBJ2-3	many	CATSDPGGAGDTQYF	TGTGCCACCAGTGACCCCGGGGGGGCAGGAGATACGCAGTATTTT
TRBV20-1	TRBD2	TRBJ2-5	few	CSARKLGGETQYF	TGCAGTGCTAGGAAATTGGGGGGGGAGACCCAGTACTTC
TRBV11-2	.	TRBJ2-1	.	CASSPQPDEQFF	TGTGCCAGCAGCCCCCAACCGGATGAGCAGTTCTTC
TRBV15	.	TRBJ1-5	many	CATSREQSNQPQHF	TGTGCCACCAGTAGAGAGCAGTCCAATCAGCCCCAGCATTTT
TRBV4-1	TRBD2	TRBJ2-2	many	CASSQVRSSGGPNTGELFF	TGCGCCAGCAGCCAAGTTCGGTCTAGCGGGGGGCCCAACACCGGGGAGCTGTTTTTT
TRBV6-5	TRBD1	TRBJ1-2	.	CASSYYRDRGYGYTF	TGTGCCAGCAGTTACTATCGGGACAGGGGCTATGGCTACACCTTC
TRBV3-1	.	TRBJ2-5	many	CASSQPTATYF	TGTGCCAGCAGCCAACCCACGGCGACCTACTTC
TRBV5-1	TRBD2	TRBJ2-7	many	CASSLGTSGNLYEQYF	TGCGCCAGCAGCTTGGGGACTAGCGGGAATCTCTACGAGCAGTACTTC
TRBV19	.	TRBJ2-6	many	CASTYTWGALGANVLTF	TGTGCCAGTACTTATACTTGGGGGGCCCTCGGGGCCAACGTCCTGACTTTC
TRBV5-4	.	TRBJ2-5	many	CASSLVDSQETQYF	TGTGCCAGCAGCTTGGTAGACTCCCAAGAGACCCAGTACTTC
TRBV5-1	.	TRBJ2-1	many	CASSFRLFYEQFF	TGCGCCAGCAGCTTCCGTCTATTCTATGAGCAGTTCTTC
TRBV5-6	.	TRBJ1-2	many	CASSPRPDDGYTF	TGTGCCAGCTCCCCCCGGCCGGACGATGGCTACACCTTC
TRBV7-2	TRBD2	TRBJ2-1	many	CASTPPSGGKYEQFF	TGTGCCAGCACCCCTCCTAGCGGGGGCAAATATGAGCAGTTCTTC
TRBV4-3	TRBD1	TRBJ1-5	.	CASSQGAGTGGLPQHF	TGCGCCAGCAGCCAAGGGGCGGGAACAGGGGGTTTACCCCAGCATTTT
TRBV5-1	.	TRBJ2-5	many	CASSSARGPQETQYF	TGCGCCAGCAGCTCCGCCAGGGGCCCACAAGAGACCCAGTACTTC
TRBV7-9	TRBD2	TRBJ2-5	few	CASSLLLAALNQETQYF	TGTGCCAGCAGCTTACTCCTAGCGGCCCTTAACCAAGAGACCCAGTACTTC
TRBV20-1	.	TRBJ1-5	many	CSARSSGPNQPQHF	TGCAGTGCTAGATCTTCAGGGCCGAATCAGCCCCAGCATTTT
TRBV4-2	.	TRBJ1-1	many	CASSQDAVSAFF	TGTGCCAGCAGCCAAGATGCGGTGTCCGCTTTCTTT
TRBV27	.	TRBJ2-3	many	CASSVPPNTDTQYF	TGTGCCAGCAGCGTTCCTCCCAACACAGATACGCAGTATTTT
TRBV2	TRBD2	TRBJ2-4	few	CASGTSGGVSDIQYF	TGTGCCAGCGGGACTAGCGGGGGGGTTTCGGACATTCAGTACTTC
TRBV2	.	TRBJ2-2	many	CATTRSGTGELFF	TGTGCCACCACCCGGAGCGGGACCGGGGAGCTGTTTTTT
TRBV11-2	.	TRBJ2-6	.	CASSLVPPSGANVLTF	TGTGCCAGCAGCTTAGTCCCACCCTCTGGGGCCAACGTCCTGACTTTC
TRBV19	.	TRBJ2-4	many	CASTPRDGKNIQYF	TGTGCCAGTACCCCCCGGGACGGGAAAAACATTCAGTACTTC
TRBV4-1	.	TRBJ1-5	.	CASSQVYVGQRNQPQHF	TGCGCCAGCAGCCAAGTTTATGTGGGGCAAAGGAATCAGCCCCAGCATTTT